This TCR beta chain was retrieved from a study of blood T cells in healthy people across ages. Study details: When template switching was applied, about one barcoded beta molecule was captured per two T cells. Study conclusions and caveats: CMV status of donors was unknown, possibly confounding expanded clonotype changes.

The CDR3 is 16 amino acids. The V gene lost 9 bases and the J gene lost 1 base, with 21 bases spanning the gap. Germline loops: CDR1 SGHTA, CDR2 FQGNSA. For this clonotype: Its antigen is unidentified. Because it lacks the conserved phenylalanine or tryptophan at the end, this CDR3 is likely a read error.

A second PCR, run for about 7 to 11 cycles, used a sample-barcoded 5' primer plus a J-beta primer mix. Unique molecular identifiers of 12 random nucleotides labeled each cDNA. TCRdb independently ran MiXCR on the 5' RACE reads; one entry per CDR3 protein. The profile shows about 720,000 distinct CDR3 sequences, over 20% of them singletons. Per sample, extraction of total RNA gave at least 5.5 micrograms in every case. The sequence was collected from a man aged 70-80 years in good health. This chain uses TRBV7-2 with TRBJ1-1; the D gene is possibly TRBD1 (5 bases). The material sequenced was blood. Here the CDR3 reads CASSASGFRRNTEAFS. CDR3 DNA sequence: TGTGCCAGTAGCGCATCAGGGTTCCGGCGGAACACTGAAGCTTTCTCT.